The 5 T cell receptor beta chains below all came from one sample that was sequenced in a study of blood T cell repertoires in COVID-19. TCRdb's copy holds only in-frame clones and misses some; the assay was immunoSEQ multiplex PCR. This sample has over 200,000 clones; around 90% occur once, and the top ten carry 1.5%. Sequencing used peripheral blood. Receptors originate from a man between 18 and 35 years old with active or convalescent COVID-19.

This rearrangement joins TRBV6-2 or TRBV6-3 to TRBJ1-1; possible D gene TRBD1, 6 bases. There are 14 residues in the CDR3. The V end lost 5 bases, the J end lost 8 bases, and 18 bases lay between the germline ends. The V gene's germline CDR1 is MNHEY and CDR2 SVGEGT. The CDR3 DNA is TGTGCCAGCAGTCCATGGGGGGGCGTTCCCGAAGCTTTCTTT. Protein sequence: CASSPWGGVPEAFF.

The chain has TRBV28 and TRBJ1-3; possibly TRBD1 for D (5 bases). Trimming took off 8 bases at V and 0 bases at J, with 11 bases between the two ends. The CDR3 runs to 14 residues. In germline, CDR1 is MDHEN, CDR2 SYDVKM. CDR3 in amino acids: CASREGSSGNTIYF. In nucleotides, the CDR3 is TGTGCCAGCCGGGAGGGGAGCTCTGGAAACACCATATATTTT. Filled out from reference TRBV28 and TRBJ1-3, the complete variable domain reads DVKVTQSSRYLVKRTGEKVFLECVQDMDHENMFWYRQDPGLGLRLIYFSYDVKMKEKGDIPEGYSVSREKKERFSLILESASTNQTSMYLCASREGSSGNTIYFGEGSWLTVV.

With respect to this clone: Given the absence of the conserved phenylalanine or tryptophan at the CDR3 end, a read error is likely. No DNA is shown, since the ends of the CDR3 on it are uncertain; the CDR3 is the one TCRdb lists. The CDR3 region is CASSLGQA. The chain uses TRBV7-9 and TRBJ1-5; TRBD1 is the table's D call, not checked against the DNA. Per the germline V gene, CDR1 is SEHNR and CDR2 is FQNEAQ (reference sequence). The CDR3 has 8 amino acids, counting both end residues.

J is TRBJ2-1 and V is TRBV20-1; tentative D call: TRBD2 (5 bases). V gave up 8 bases and J gave up 9 bases, with 8 bases separating them. CDR1 and CDR2 from the germline V gene are DFQATT and SNEGSKA (reference sequence). The CDR3 length is 9 residues. CDR3 amino acids: CSTGLEQFF. CDR3 bases: TGCAGTACTGGACTTGAGCAGTTCTTC.

This rearrangement joins TRBV5-5 to TRBJ1-1, with 8 bases identical to TRBD1. The CDR3 has 17 amino acids. Germline V gene data show CDR1 as SGHKS and CDR2 as YYEKEE (reference sequence). The V segment lost 1 base and the J segment 4 bases; nucleotides outside the gene matches: 12. DNA for the CDR3: TGTGCCAGCAGCTTGCTCCGAGACAGGGGACGTGTCACTGAAGCTTTCTTT. Its protein product is CASSLLRDRGRVTEAFF.